This is a list of T cell receptor beta chains from one sample in a study of T cell responses to AZD1222 COVID-19 vaccine. TCRdb's table, derived via immunoSEQ multiplex PCR, lists solely in-frame clones and lacks some. Of about 170,000 clones listed, 85% to 95% are singletons. The source was peripheral blood, collected on day 0 of AZD1222 vaccination. All receptors come from an adult in good health. CDR3s include the opening cysteine and the closing phenylalanine or tryptophan. Each record gives: V gene, J gene, D gene, clone size, CDR3 DNA, CDR3 protein. D genes are given only for firm matches. A clone size is listed for some rows: how often the clone was seen (once, few, many), or a class if it is expanded.

TRBV13	TRBJ1-2	-	-	TGTGCCAGCAGCTACGGTTTACACGGGTCTGACTATGGCTACACCTTC	CASSYGLHGSDYGYTF
TRBV12-3/TRBV12-4	TRBJ1-2	TRBD1	-	TGTGCCAGCAGCCCGGACAGGAACTATGGCTACACCTTC	CASSPDRNYGYTF
TRBV11-2	TRBJ2-1	TRBD2	-	TGTGCCAGCAGCTTAGTATTAGCGGGGGGAGGTGGTGAGCAGTTCTTC	CASSLVLAGGGGEQFF
TRBV4-2	TRBJ2-7	TRBD2	-	TGTGCCAGCAGGCGGGAGGGGCGGGGGCCCCCCTACGAGCAGTACTTC	CASRREGRGPPYEQYF
TRBV3-1/TRBV3-2	TRBJ2-7	TRBD1	-	TGTGCCAGCAGCCAGGTCGAGACAGGGGGCGAGCAGTACTTC	CASSQVETGGEQYF
TRBV11-2	TRBJ1-2	-	-	TGTGCCAGCAGCTTAATGGTCGCGAACTATGGCTACACCTTC	CASSLMVANYGYTF
TRBV5-4	TRBJ1-4	TRBD1	-	TGTGCCAGCAGCTTGATTGGGACAGGGAGGGGTGAAAAACTGTTTTTT	CASSLIGTGRGEKLFF
TRBV19	TRBJ1-2	-	once	TGTGCCAGTAGTATACGCCGGGCGAAAAACTATGGCTACACCTTC	CASSIRRAKNYGYTF
TRBV4-1	TRBJ1-5	-	-	TGCGCCAGCCGCCGGGGGGGCGGCAATCAGCCCCAGCATTTT	CASRRGGGNQPQHF
TRBV2	TRBJ1-2	-	once	TGTGCCAGCAGTGAAGGAAGAGCAGCTAACTATGGCTACACCTTC	CASSEGRAANYGYTF
TRBV6-1	TRBJ1-5	-	-	TGTGCCAGCAGTGAGTACAGGGCTGATCAGCCCCAGCATTTT	CASSEYRADQPQHF
TRBV19	TRBJ2-7	TRBD1	-	TGTGCGAGTGCTGGACAGGGGGCCGACGAGCAGTACTTC	CASAGQGADEQYF
TRBV11-2	TRBJ1-2	TRBD1	once	TGTGCCAGCAGCTCGGGGGGGACAGTGAGCTTCTATGGCTACACCTTC	CASSSGGTVSFYGYTF
TRBV10-2	TRBJ1-1	TRBD1	once	TGCGCCAGCCACGGGACAGGGGTCACTGAAGCTTTCTTT	CASHGTGVTEAFF